The 9 T cell receptor beta chains below all came from one sample that was sequenced in a study of cytomegalovirus exposure and HLA in healthy donors. Vbeta (60) and Jbeta (13) primers were used in the PCR. Using immunoSEQ multiplex PCR, the repertoire was profiled, and TCRdb retains in-frame clones only, with some absent. Here the sample spans some 95,000 clones, around 71% being singletons. The sequenced sample consisted of PBMCs. The source of these receptors is a man aged 25-45 years in good health and CMV-seronegative.

The V call is TRBV5-1, the J call TRBJ1-3; maybe TRBD1 (6 bases). From germline, CDR1 is SGHRS and CDR2 YFSETQ. This CDR3 comprises 15 residues. V lost 3 bases to trimming and J lost 8 bases, with 18 bases between them. As DNA, the CDR3 is TGCGCCAGCAGCTCCAACGGACAGTCTGACGACACCATATATTTT. It encodes CASSSNGQSDDTIYF.

This rearrangement joins TRBV27 to TRBJ2-3; maybe TRBD2 (5 bases). The ends were cut back, 5 bases at V and 4 bases at J, with 16 bases in the middle. Germline V CDR1 and CDR2: MNHEY, SMNVEV (reference sequence). This CDR3 comprises 15 residues. This CDR3 is CASSADPGGADTQYF. CDR3 nucleotides: TGTGCCAGCAGTGCGGACCCCGGAGGCGCAGATACGCAGTATTTT.

This sequence joins TRBV5-4 and TRBJ1-2; D ambiguous. The V gene's germline CDR1 is SGHNT and CDR2 YYREEE (reference sequence). The CDR3 has 14 amino acids. V shed 6 bases and J shed 1 base, with 13 bases lying between them. CDR3 residues: CASTPTTVNYGYTF. CDR3 sequence (DNA): TGTGCCAGCACCCCAACCACAGTTAACTATGGCTACACCTTC.

J is TRBJ2-5 and V is TRBV5-1; 7 positions agree with TRBD1. J lost 3 bases, V lost 4 bases, and 15 bases had no gene match. The germline V gene encodes CDR1 SGHRS and CDR2 YFSETQ. The CDR3 length is 17 residues. The CDR3: CASSPGQRIPREETQYF. In nucleotides, the CDR3 is TGCGCCAGCAGCCCGGGACAGCGAATACCACGAGAAGAGACCCAGTACTTC.

This chain joins TRBV9 and TRBJ1-5, with D hard to call. V was shortened by 0 bases and J by 0 bases, with 4 bases between the two germline ends. This CDR3 is built from 14 residues. Germline loops: CDR1 SGDLS, CDR2 YYNGEE. The CDR3 bases are TGTGCCAGCAGCGTAGGCAGTAGCAATCAGCCCCAGCATTTT. Amino acids: CASSVGSSNQPQHF.

This chain links TRBV6-5 with TRBJ1-2, with a possible D match to TRBD1 (5 bases). In germline, CDR1 is MNHEY, CDR2 SVGAGI. CDR3 length equals 14 residues. The germline V and J ends were trimmed by 2 bases and 5 bases, with 12 bases remaining between them. CDR3 bases: TGTGCCAGCAGTTACATGGGGGGTCGGTATGGCTACACCTTC. Residues: CASSYMGGRYGYTF.

The chain links TRBV15 to TRBJ1-4; D remains ambiguous. Trimming took off 1 base at V and 0 bases at J, with 9 bases between the two ends. CDR3 length equals 16 residues. The germline CDR1 and CDR2 sequences are LNHNV and YYDKDF (reference sequence). CDR3 DNA: TGTGCCACCAGCAGAGGGTACGGGTCAACTAATGAAAAACTGTTTTTT. It codes for CATSRGYGSTNEKLFF.

The CDR3 DNA follows: TGTGCCAGCAGCCTATACGACAGGGAGGTTCGGGGCTACACCTTC. Translating gives CASSLYDREVRGYTF. V and J are TRBV7-9 and TRBJ1-2, with 7 nucleotides matching TRBD1. J was trimmed by 8 bases and V by 5 bases; bases with no gene match: 14. This CDR3 comprises 15 residues. Germline CDR1 SEHNR, CDR2 FQNEAQ (reference sequence). The full variable domain, with the rest looked up from reference TRBV7-9 and TRBJ1-2, is DTGVSQNPRHKITKRGQNVTFRCDPISEHNRLYWYRQTLGQGPEFLTYFQNEAQLEKSRLLSDRFSAERPKGSFSTLEIQRTEQGDSAMYLCASSLYDREVRGYTFGSGTRLTVV.

The chain couples TRBV28 to TRBJ2-7; 10 bases fit TRBD2. The CDR3 has 14 residues. The V gene's germline CDR1 is MDHEN and CDR2 SYDVKM. After removal of 5 bases from V and 4 bases from J, the junction contained 5 bases not matched to a gene. The CDR3 here is CASSALAGVYEQYF. Here the CDR3 DNA reads TGTGCCAGCAGTGCTCTAGCGGGGGTTTACGAGCAGTACTTC.